This T cell receptor beta chain was sequenced for a study of CD8 T cells in ankylosing spondylitis. With molecular barcodes, quantitative 5'-RACE was used to make the TCR beta libraries. One entry per CDR3 protein results from TCRdb running MiXCR on the 5' RACE reads. The sample records fewer than 550,000 distinct CDR3 sequences, 5.3% being singletons. There are 16 residues in the CDR3. Germline V gene sequence: CDR1 DFQATT, CDR2 SNEGSKA (reference sequence). V lost 3 bases and J 1 base, leaving 18 bases between the germline ends. Findings of the study overall: Clones tied to disease were said to be significantly enriched in matched ankylosing spondylitis synovial fluid. Apparently characteristic of ankylosing spondylitis blood was a TCR beta motif (about 8 highly homologous variants). Previously reported in reactive arthritis synovial fluid and blood were some of the motif variants. Relatively rare in peripheral blood, disease-linked clones were also CD8+.

In its sample, this clonotype was seen many times. The antigen is unknown. Sequencing was done on a sample of blood, either unsorted or a sorted T cell fraction (not recorded which). This sequence was found in a male donor with ankylosing spondylitis. The chain employs TRBV20-1 and TRBJ2-5; no definite D call. CDR3 amino acids: CSASLTHLSAQETQYF. CDR3 DNA: TGCAGTGCTAGTTTGACCCACCTCAGCGCCCAAGAGACCCAGTACTTC.